Listed here are 28 T cell receptor beta chains from one sample, sequenced in a study of shared clonotypes between healthy human individuals. TCRdb's table, derived via immunoSEQ multiplex PCR, lists solely in-frame clones and lacks some. The data show about 96,000 clones, approximately 63% seen once. The sample taken for sequencing was memory CD8+ T cells sorted from blood. As to subset: CD45RO+ cells pooled with CCR7-negative TemRA cells. The receptors derive from a man aged 25 to 45 in good health.

This clone has just a few counts. V usage is TRBV5-5 and J usage is TRBJ1-3, with D maybe TRBD1 (5 bases). CDR3 length equals 16 residues. V gave up 1 base and J gave up 4 bases, with 15 bases separating them. Germline values: CDR1 SGHKS, CDR2 YYEKEE (reference sequence). The CDR3 reads CASSLFGGSAGNTIYF. The CDR3, as DNA: TGTGCCAGCAGCTTGTTCGGGGGGTCGGCCGGAAACACCATATATTTT.

The V gene is TRBV6-5, the J gene TRBJ2-2, with TRBD2 identical over 9 bases. The germline V gene has CDR1 MNHEY and CDR2 SVGAGI. The CDR3 is made up of 15 amino acids. The V segment lost 3 bases and the J segment 4 bases; nucleotides outside the gene matches: 3. The CDR3 DNA reads as TGTGCCAGCAGTTATGGTAGCGGGAGCACCGGGGAGCTGTTTTTT. Amino acids: CASSYGSGSTGELFF.

This clone was counted a few times. The V call is TRBV29-1, the J call TRBJ2-3; D uncertain. The CDR3 loop spans 11 amino acids. V lost 8 bases and J lost 4, with 10 bases in between. Germline V gives CDR1 SQVTM, CDR2 ANQGSEA. In nucleotides, the CDR3 is TGCAGCCATATCGTGGCAGATACGCAGTATTTT. This sequence encodes CSHIVADTQYF.

This clone has a single count. V usage is TRBV5-6 and J usage is TRBJ1-2; no firm D call. The CDR3 loop spans 13 amino acids. In germline, CDR1 is SGHDT, CDR2 YYEEEE. V lost 4 bases and J 8 bases, leaving 15 bases between the germline ends. As DNA, the CDR3 is TGTGCCAGCAGCCCACAAAGGACGGGCGGCTACACCTTC. It encodes CASSPQRTGGYTF.

This clone was recorded many times. The V call is TRBV28, the J call TRBJ2-7; TRBD2 matches 7 bases. CDR1 MDHEN and CDR2 SYDVKM come from the germline V gene. The CDR3 spans 15 residues. Trimming at V came to 7 bases and at J to 7 bases, leaving 16 bases not matched to a gene. The CDR3 loop is CASTRRGGGPLEQYF. The CDR3 DNA sequence: TGTGCCAGCACCCGCCGCGGGGGTGGTCCCTTGGAGCAGTACTTC.

The chain joins TRBV9 to TRBJ2-7; tentatively, D is TRBD2 (7 bases). V lost 0 bases to trimming and J lost 2 bases, with 24 bases between them. The CDR3 loop spans 19 amino acids. The germline gives CDR1 SGDLS, CDR2 YYNGEE. CDR3 DNA: TGTGCCAGCAGCGTAGGAAGCGGACGGGGGGCAAACGAGGCCTACGAGCAGTACTTC. The encoded protein is CASSVGSGRGANEAYEQYF.

The V gene is TRBV28, the J gene TRBJ2-7, with 11 nucleotides matching TRBD2. This CDR3 region has 17 residues. CDR1 is MDHEN, CDR2 SYDVKM, per germline. The trim removed 7 bases at V and 4 bases at J, leaving 15 bases unmatched. The CDR3: CASTRTSGLTLTYEQYF. The CDR3 DNA reads as TGTGCCAGCACACGGACTAGCGGGCTTACCCTTACATACGAGCAGTACTTC.

The chain uses TRBV4-1 and TRBJ2-1; D may match TRBD1 or TRBD2 (8 bases each). The germline V gene has CDR1 MGHRA and CDR2 YSYEKL. This CDR3 spans 18 amino acids. The V gene lost 1 base and the J gene lost 5 bases, with 21 bases spanning the gap. CDR3 in DNA: TGCGCCAGCAGCCAAGCCCTAACAGGGGGACTAGGGGACAATGAGCAGTTCTTC. It is translated as CASSQALTGGLGDNEQFF.

The rearrangement joins TRBV27 to TRBJ1-1; D might be TRBD1 (5 bases). V shed 5 bases and J shed 4 bases, with 17 bases lying between them. Germline V gene lookup returns CDR1 MNHEY and CDR2 SMNVEV (reference sequence). This CDR3 has 15 amino acids. In DNA form, the CDR3 reads TGTGCCAGCAGTCTCGGGACCTTCGGGAGCACTGAAGCTTTCTTT. It yields the protein CASSLGTFGSTEAFF.

The chain recombines TRBV27 with TRBJ2-5; the D gene is possibly TRBD1 (6 bases). V lost 6 bases to trimming and J lost 2 bases, with 13 bases between them. The CDR3 runs 14 residues. The germline V gene encodes CDR1 MNHEY and CDR2 SMNVEV (reference sequence). The CDR3 sequence is CASRPTGKQETQYF. CDR3 bases: TGTGCCAGCAGGCCAACAGGGAAACAAGAGACCCAGTACTTC.

This chain joins TRBV5-6 and TRBJ2-7; TRBD1 matches at 9 bases. The CDR3 length is 16 residues. Germline CDR1 and CDR2: SGHDT and YYEEEE. Trimming removed 1 base from V and 6 bases from J; junction bases left unmatched: 11. CDR3 protein: CASSLSTGTGRSEQYF. The CDR3 DNA reads TGTGCCAGCAGCTTGAGCACCGGGACAGGGCGAAGCGAGCAGTACTTC.

CDR3 residues: CASSLLIGQGTYGYTF. The DNA for the CDR3 is TGTGCCAGCAGCTTATTAATTGGACAGGGGACCTATGGCTACACCTTC. The gene calls are TRBV7-9 and TRBJ1-2, with 9 positions matching TRBD1. The germline V gene encodes CDR1 SEHNR and CDR2 FQNEAQ (reference sequence). The junction had 8 bases not matched to a gene; V was cut back by 2 bases and J by 4 bases. CDR3 size: 16 residues.

This clone was seen a handful of times. Other DNA sequences in the same sample also yield this CDR3. The chain carries TRBV7-9 and TRBJ2-1; no clear D gene. The CDR3 totals 14 residues. Per germline, CDR1 SEHNR and CDR2 FQNEAQ (reference sequence). Trimming left V 0 bases short and J 0 bases short, with 3 bases between. DNA of the CDR3: TGTGCCAGCAGCTTAGCGGGCTCCTACAATGAGCAGTTCTTC. Translating it yields CASSLAGSYNEQFF.

The chain combines TRBV6-5 with TRBJ2-3, with D tentatively TRBD1 or TRBD2 (5 bases each). The CDR3 runs 12 residues. Germline CDR1 and CDR2: MNHEY and SVGAGI. V lost 6 bases and J lost 6, with 10 bases in between. The CDR3 protein is CASSEEGDTQYF. CDR3 DNA sequence: TGTGCCAGCAGCGAAGAGGGGGATACGCAGTATTTT.

The table lists this clone with many counts. V gene TRBV6-1 combines with J gene TRBJ1-1; 7 bases align to TRBD1. V was pared by 0 bases and J by 12 bases, with 13 bases of the junction left unmatched. The CDR3 is 15 residues long. Looked up from germline, CDR1 is MNHNS and CDR2 is SASEGT. The CDR3 loop reads CASSEAQGGFFFPFF. As DNA, the CDR3 is TGTGCCAGCAGTGAAGCTCAAGGGGGCTTTTTCTTCCCTTTCTTT.

The CDR3 is CSVAYPENQGYGYTF. In DNA form, the CDR3 reads TGCAGCGTTGCCTACCCGGAGAATCAGGGCTATGGCTACACCTTC. This chain links TRBV29-1 with TRBJ1-2, with D tentatively TRBD1 (5 bases). Trimming removed 4 bases from V and 4 bases from J, with 19 bases in between. Germline CDR1 SQVTM, CDR2 ANQGSEA. This CDR3 has 15 amino acids.

The chain couples TRBV5-1 to TRBJ1-3, with D perhaps TRBD1 (5 bases). Trimming took off 0 bases at V and 4 bases at J, with 14 bases between the two ends. Germline V gene data show CDR1 as SGHRS and CDR2 as YFSETQ. This CDR3 is built from 16 residues. The CDR3 bases are TGCGCCAGCAGCTTGGAGTCAGGGCCGAACGGAAACACCATATATTTT. It is translated as CASSLESGPNGNTIYF.

This clone was detected only a few times. The rearrangement uses TRBV10-2 and TRBJ2-7; weak D call: TRBD1 (5 bases). The CDR3 has 12 residues. Germline-derived CDR1 and CDR2 are WSHSY and SAAADI. V was trimmed by 6 bases and J by 1 base, leaving 7 bases between them. CDR3 nucleotide sequence: TGCGCCAGCAGGACAGTGTCCTACGAGCAGTACTTC. It is translated as CASRTVSYEQYF.

There are a few counts of this clone. The rearrangement joins TRBV2 to TRBJ1-5, with 8 bases aligning to TRBD1. The germline V gene has CDR1 SNHLY and CDR2 FYNNEI. The V and J ends lost 7 bases and 7 bases, in that order; junction bases with no gene match: 6. The length of the CDR3 is 13 residues. The CDR3 spells CASTGTGIQPQHF. The CDR3 nucleotides are TGTGCCAGCACAGGGACAGGCATACAGCCCCAGCATTTT.

The rearrangement joins TRBV4-3 to TRBJ2-2, with 13 bases aligning to TRBD2. CDR3 size: 15 residues. With 6 bases clipped from V and 6 bases from J, the junction kept 4 bases outside the gene matches. The germline gives CDR1 LGHNA, CDR2 YSLEER. CDR3 nucleotides: TGCGCCAGCAGACACGGACTAGCGGGAGCCGGGGAGCTGTTTTTT. It yields the protein CASRHGLAGAGELFF.

A few counts support this clone. With a much larger clone just one base away, this may be a read error. This sequence joins TRBV28 and TRBJ1-2; a possible D gene is TRBD1 (6 bases). The CDR3 totals 11 residues. In germline, CDR1 is MDHEN, CDR2 SYDVKM. V was trimmed by 6 bases and J by 4 bases, leaving 6 bases between them. CDR3 sequence reads: CASRQGYGYTF. CDR3 nucleotides: TGTGCCAGCAGACAGGGCTATGGCTACACCTTC.

This clone was seen many times. The gene calls are TRBV1 and TRBJ1-1; the listed D gene, TRBD1, was not tested against the DNA. TRBV1 counts as a pseudogene. The CDR3 contains 13 residues. The CDR3: CTSSRTGDTEAFF. CDR3 nucleotides: TGCACCAGCAGCAGGACAGGCGACACTGAAGCTTTCTTT.

This sequence joins TRBV9 and TRBJ1-2, with 8 positions matching TRBD1. The CDR3 contains 12 residues. V dropped 2 bases and J dropped 7; count of bases not matched to a gene: 1. Per the germline V gene, CDR1 is SGDLS and CDR2 is YYNGEE. The CDR3 nucleotides read TGTGCCAGCAGCGTCGGACAGGGTGGCTACACCTTC. Translation: CASSVGQGGYTF.

This clone was detected once. The V call is TRBV6-1, the J call TRBJ2-7; D perhaps matches TRBD1 (5 bases). CDR1 and CDR2 (germline): MNHNS, SASEGT. This CDR3 region has 17 residues. Trimming left V 3 bases short and J 3 bases short, with 21 bases between. The DNA for the CDR3 is TGTGCCAGCAGTGATGGGGTAACAGGTCCGGCTCACTACGAGCAGTACTTC. Translation: CASSDGVTGPAHYEQYF.

This clone has more than one count but fewer than ten. This chain links TRBV11-2 with TRBJ2-2, with 8 bases identical to TRBD1. With V trimmed by 4 bases and J by 1 base, 5 bases remained unmatched. This CDR3 has 16 amino acids. Germline CDR1 is SGHAT and CDR2 is FQNNGV. CDR3 residues: CASSWTGFVNTGELFF. The CDR3 coding sequence is TGTGCCAGCAGCTGGACAGGGTTTGTGAACACCGGGGAGCTGTTTTTT.

The chain uses TRBV27 and TRBJ2-1; D is possibly TRBD2 (6 bases). Trimming pared 2 bases from V and 5 bases from J, leaving 22 bases between. The CDR3 contains 18 residues. The germline CDR1 and CDR2 sequences are MNHEY and SMNVEV (reference sequence). This chain's CDR3 is CASSLAYIGGVSNNEQFF. Written as DNA, the CDR3 is TGTGCCAGCAGTTTAGCATATATAGGCGGGGTTTCGAACAATGAGCAGTTCTTC.

This clone was found many times. The chain links TRBV21-1 to TRBJ2-5; TRBD1, the table's D call, was not compared with the DNA. TRBV21-1 is labeled a pseudogene. The CDR3 is 17 amino acids. This CDR3 is CASSKKGELGWEETQYF. As DNA, the CDR3 is TGTGCCAGCAGCAAAAAGGGGGAGCTAGGATGGGAAGAGACCCAGTACTTC.

The CDR3 DNA is TGTGCCAGCAGTGCAGCCGACTATGGCTACACCTTC. Translated, it gives CASSAADYGYTF. The chain uses TRBV6-5 and TRBJ1-2; D not resolved. Deletions cut 5 bases from V and 3 bases from J, with 7 bases between. Germline values: CDR1 MNHEY, CDR2 SVGAGI. This CDR3 has 12 residues.